The clone carrying this T cell receptor beta chain came up many times. The antigen is unknown. The sample is drawn from a study of T-cell reconstitution after alpha-beta-depleted transplantation in children. The CDR3 loop spans 13 amino acids. The V and J ends lost 5 bases and 6 bases respectively, with 11 bases between them. CDR1 MNHEY and CDR2 SMNVEV come from the germline V gene (reference sequence). Study results and limitations: Surviving recipient T cells and thymic progenitors underlay high day-60 TCRbeta diversity in some patients. T-cell counts and diversity at one year post-transplant came mainly from newly produced T cells. It was reported that alpha-beta T cells came from several hundred expanded graft clones (about two months after transplant).

The library targeted TCRbeta and was prepared with unique molecular identifiers. TCRdb independently ran MiXCR on the PCR reads; one entry per CDR3 protein. The sample contains roughly 300,000 distinct CDR3 sequences, roughly 11% of which appear only once. The input for sequencing was peripheral blood, taken 180 days after TCRalphabeta/CD19-depleted stem cell transplant. The chain links TRBV27 to TRBJ2-4; D is uncertain. This clonotype originated in a male patient between 2 and 10 years old who had a stem cell transplant for chronic granulomatous disease, so the T cells may come from the graft donor. CDR3 amino acids: CASSPTGPNIQYF. In nucleotides, the CDR3 is TGTGCCAGCAGTCCTACGGGCCCAAACATTCAGTACTTC.